The 13 T cell receptor beta chains in this list originate from one sample, sequenced in a study of T cells after yellow fever vaccination. A single record per CDR3 protein comes from TCRdb applying MiXCR to the 5' RACE reads. The repertoire includes a few hundred thousand distinct CDR3 sequences, 4.1% of them detected once, and approximately 25% sits in the top ten. The sequences come from PBMCs, collected 5 days after the yellow fever booster vaccination. The receptors shown here come from a young man who received the YFV17D yellow fever vaccine.

This clonotype has a handful of counts. This rearrangement joins TRBV5-8 to TRBJ2-1, with D unresolved. Germline V gives CDR1 SGHTS, CDR2 YDEGEE. Deletions cut 2 bases from V and 3 bases from J, with 9 bases between. The CDR3 totals 14 residues. CDR3 residues: CASSFSSSYNEQFF. The CDR3 coding sequence is TGTGCCAGCAGCTTCAGCAGTAGCTACAATGAGCAGTTCTTC.

In nucleotides, the CDR3 is TGTGCCAGCAGCTTTGGTAGGACGCAGGGGCAGTTCTTC. It specifies CASSFGRTQGQFF. V usage is TRBV13 and J usage is TRBJ2-1, with D possibly being TRBD1 (5 bases). The germline gives CDR1 PRHDT, CDR2 FYEKMQ (reference sequence). This CDR3 contains 13 residues. With 3 bases removed from V and 12 bases from J, the gap between germline ends came to 15 bases.

The chain recombines TRBV5-1 with TRBJ1-1; D gene ambiguous. The CDR3 has 13 residues. V lost 0 bases and J lost 6, with 9 bases in between. CDR1 SGHRS and CDR2 YFSETQ come from the germline V gene. DNA of the CDR3: TGCGCCAGCAGCTTGGGCCCCCCCTCTGAAGCTTTCTTT. The encoded protein is CASSLGPPSEAFF.

This clonotype was seen ten or more times. V and J are TRBV27 and TRBJ1-4; D ambiguous. Trimming stripped 5 bases from V and 0 bases from J, with 10 bases between. Germline V gives CDR1 MNHEY, CDR2 SMNVEV (reference sequence). The CDR3 has 15 amino acids. CDR3 sequence (DNA): TGTGCCAGCAGTCCCAGTCCCGCAACTAATGAAAAACTGTTTTTT. This gives the protein CASSPSPATNEKLFF.

This clonotype was observed many times. V gene TRBV7-9 combines with J gene TRBJ2-7; 10 bases line up with TRBD1. Germline-derived CDR1 and CDR2 are SEHNR and FQNEAQ (reference sequence). V shed 2 bases, J shed 2 bases, and the junction held 6 bases outside the gene matches. The CDR3 is made up of 16 amino acids. The CDR3 region has the DNA TGTGCCAGCAGCTTAAGGGACAGGGGCCCTACCTACGAGCAGTACGTC. This gives the protein CASSLRDRGPTYEQYV.

This clonotype has more than one count but fewer than ten. In DNA form, the CDR3 reads TGTGCCAGCAGTGTACGGGACGGAAACAATGAGCAGTTCTTC. It codes for CASSVRDGNNEQFF. This chain joins TRBV6-1 and TRBJ2-1, with D perhaps assigned TRBD1 or TRBD2 (5 bases each). V lost 4 bases to trimming and J lost 5 bases, with 12 bases between them. The germline gives CDR1 MNHNS, CDR2 SASEGT. The CDR3 runs to 14 residues.

This clonotype turned up a few times. The rearrangement joins TRBV18 to TRBJ1-2; D may be TRBD1 (5 bases). The CDR3 has 14 amino acids. V shed 0 bases and J shed 5 bases, with 10 bases lying between them. Germline V gene data show CDR1 as KGHSH and CDR2 as LQKENI. CDR3 protein: CASSPPDRQYGYTF. The CDR3 region has the DNA TGTGCCAGCTCACCACCAGACAGACAATATGGCTACACCTTC.

This clonotype was found many times. The V call is TRBV7-9, the J call TRBJ2-1; TRBD2 is a possible D gene (6 bases). The CDR3 covers 14 residues. Germline V gene lookup returns CDR1 SEHNR and CDR2 FQNEAQ (reference sequence). V was shortened by 1 base and J by 7 bases, with 11 bases between the two germline ends. CDR3 DNA sequence: TGTGCCAGCAGCTTAGTTGGAGGGTGGAATGAGCAGTTCTTC. This translates into CASSLVGGWNEQFF.

The chain joins TRBV3-1 to TRBJ2-4, with TRBD2 as a possible D gene (6 bases). The CDR3 spans 16 residues. Deletions cut 2 bases from V and 0 bases from J, with 11 bases between. The germline gives CDR1 LGHDT, CDR2 YNNKEL (reference sequence). The CDR3 loop is CASSQRSGRAKNIQYF. In nucleotides, the CDR3 is TGTGCCAGCAGCCAAAGAAGCGGGCGAGCCAAAAACATTCAGTACTTC.

The sample holds many counts of this clonotype. The rearrangement uses TRBV7-9 and TRBJ2-3; 7 bases line up with TRBD1. Per germline, CDR1 SEHNR and CDR2 FQNEAQ (reference sequence). V lost 1 base and J lost 6; bases outside the gene matches: 4. The CDR3 sequence is 14 residues long. The CDR3 DNA reads as TGTGCCAGCAGCTTAGGACAGGGTCGGGATACGCAGTATTTT. Protein product: CASSLGQGRDTQYF. The complete variable domain, with remaining parts taken from reference TRBV7-9 and TRBJ2-3, reads DTGVSQNPRHKITKRGQNVTFRCDPISEHNRLYWYRQTLGQGPEFLTYFQNEAQLEKSRLLSDRFSAERPKGSFSTLEIQRTEQGDSAMYLCASSLGQGRDTQYFGPGTRLTVL.

V gene TRBV20-1 combines with J gene TRBJ2-7; the match to TRBD1 covers 8 bases. Per the germline V gene, CDR1 is DFQATT and CDR2 is SNEGSKA (reference sequence). J lost 1 base, V lost 3 bases, and 2 bases had no gene match. The CDR3 extends over 13 amino acids. Here the CDR3 reads CSARGTGSYEQYF. DNA of the CDR3: TGCAGTGCTAGGGGGACAGGTTCCTACGAGCAGTACTTC.

Here the CDR3 reads CASSQTGIQYF. In DNA, the CDR3 is TGTGCCAGCAGTCAGACAGGGATTCAGTACTTC. The chain carries TRBV12-3 or TRBV12-4 and TRBJ2-4; TRBD1 matches at 7 bases. The CDR3 is 11 residues long. Trimming at V came to 5 bases and at J to 10 bases, leaving 2 bases not matched to a gene.

This clonotype was detected many times. This sequence joins TRBV7-2 and TRBJ2-3; no reliable D call. V was trimmed by 3 bases and J by 1 base, leaving 5 bases between them. This CDR3 is built from 13 residues. Germline assignment: CDR1 SGHTA and CDR2 FQGNSA. DNA of the CDR3: TGTGCCAGCAGCTTCCAGCGCACAGATACGCAGTATTTT. Its protein is CASSFQRTDTQYF.